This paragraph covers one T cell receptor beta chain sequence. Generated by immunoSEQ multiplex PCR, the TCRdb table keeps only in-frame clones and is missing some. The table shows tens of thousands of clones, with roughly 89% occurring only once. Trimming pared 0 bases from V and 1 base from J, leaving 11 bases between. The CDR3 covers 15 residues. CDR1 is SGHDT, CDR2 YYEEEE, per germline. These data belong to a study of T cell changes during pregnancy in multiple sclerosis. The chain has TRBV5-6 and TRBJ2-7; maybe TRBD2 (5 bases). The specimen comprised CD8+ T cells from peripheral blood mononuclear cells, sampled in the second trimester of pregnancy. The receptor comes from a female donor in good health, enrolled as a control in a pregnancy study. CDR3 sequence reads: CASSLAARRSYEQYF. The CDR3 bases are TGTGCCAGCAGCTTGGCCGCGAGGAGGTCCTACGAGCAGTACTTC.